A single sample gave rise to the 23 T cell receptor delta chains below, sequenced in a study of gamma-delta T cells after stem cell transplantation. TCRdb ran CATT on the RT-PCR reads. The table records approximately 2,200 delta-chain clones, 0.85% to 1.2% of them present only once. The sample comprised gamma-delta T cells. All receptors come from a human donor. It is not recorded whose cells these are; they may come from a transplant donor.

Only a few counts were recorded for this clone. TCRdb attributes to this sequence the protein of a much larger clone, which differs from the DNA translation at residue 18; a read error is likely, and the protein displayed is translated from the DNA. The chain carries TRAV38-2/DV8 and TRDJ1; TRDD3 aligns across 11 bases. Per germline, CDR1 TSESDYY and CDR2 QEAYKQQN. This CDR3 has 21 amino acids. The CDR3 is CAYRVLSYSWGIHVSTDRLIF. CDR3 coding DNA: TGTGCTTATAGGGTACTTTCCTACTCCTGGGGGATACACGTGAGTACCGATAGACTCATCTTT.

This clone is medium-sized within its sample. V gene TRDV2 combines with J gene TRDJ1; 12 bases are a match to TRDD3. This CDR3 region has 18 residues. With V trimmed by 3 bases and J by 2 bases, 12 bases remained unmatched. The germline V gene has CDR1 GEAIGNYY and CDR2 EKD. The DNA of the CDR3 is TGTGCCTGTGACCCTATACTGGGGGATACCCATAAGACCGATAAACTCATCTTT. Translation gives CACDPILGDTHKTDKLIF.

As concerns this clone: The TCRdb protein comes from a much larger clone and disagrees with this DNA's translation at residue 3, likely due to a read error; the protein given here is derived from the DNA. The chain joins TRDV2 to TRDJ1; TRDD3 matches at 8 bases. The CDR3 is 17 amino acids. Germline V CDR1 and CDR2: GEAIGNYY, EKD. The CDR3 reads CARDTLSVGDENDKLIF. In DNA form, the CDR3 reads TGTGCCCGTGACACCCTCTCCGTGGGGGATGAAAACGATAAACTCATCTTT.

This clone was picked up a small number of times. A far more abundant clone sits one base away, making this likely a read error. Other DNA sequences within the sample encode an identical CDR3. The rearrangement links TRDV1 to TRDJ1; possibly TRDD2 for D (6 bases). Germline CDR1 TSWWSYY, CDR2 QGS. The CDR3 extends over 16 amino acids. The CDR3 is CALGAFPSLGLDKLIF. In DNA, the CDR3 is TGTGCTCTCGGGGCTTTTCCTAGTTTGGGTTTAGATAAACTCATCTTT.

As for this clone: This likely traces to a read error, being one base from a far larger clone. V and J are TRDV2 and TRDJ1, with TRDD3 matching 13 bases. The CDR3 is 22 residues long. Germline values: CDR1 GEAIGNYY, CDR2 EKD. Here the CDR3 reads CARDTISSTPLLGDTSTDKLIF. The CDR3 DNA sequence: TGTGCCCGTGACACCATTTCTTCCACCCCTTTACTGGGGGATACGAGCACCGATAAACTCATCTTT.

A few counts support this clone. The chain has TRDV2 and TRDJ1; TRDD3 matches 11 bases. The CDR3 has 17 amino acids. The trim removed 0 bases at V and 3 bases at J, leaving 8 bases unmatched. CDR1 is GEAIGNYY, CDR2 EKD, per germline. CDR3 bases: TGTGCCTGTGACACCCTGGGGGATACCGTGTACTCCGATAAACTCATCTTT. It is translated as CACDTLGDTVYSDKLIF.

This clone was seen only a few times. A far larger clone is one nucleotide away, so this likely arose from a read error. The same CDR3 is also encoded by other DNA sequences in this sample. The chain carries TRDV2 and TRDJ1; 13 nucleotides line up with TRDD3. Germline CDR1 reads GEAIGNYY; CDR2 reads EKD. The length of the CDR3 is 18 residues. The CDR3 DNA reads as TGCGCCTGTGACATATTACTGGGGGATACGACGTACACCGATAAACTCATCTTT. It encodes CACDILLGDTTYTDKLIF.

The rearrangement joins TRDV1 to TRDJ2; 10 bases fit TRDD3. The CDR3 totals 24 residues. In germline, CDR1 is TSWWSYY, CDR2 QGS. V gave up 0 bases and J gave up 8 bases; unmatched junction bases: 30. The CDR3 loop reads CALGELSLAPGDWGICPRRAQLFF. The CDR3, as DNA: TGTGCTCTTGGGGAACTGAGTCTGGCCCCCGGGGACTGGGGGATTTGCCCGAGACGCGCACAACTCTTCTTT.

This clone has more than one count but fewer than ten. The chain recombines TRDV2 with TRDJ1, with 9 bases lining up with TRDD3. The junction had 4 bases not matched to a gene; V was cut back by 4 bases and J by 2 bases. Per germline, CDR1 GEAIGNYY and CDR2 EKD. This CDR3 region has 14 residues. The CDR3 nucleotides are TGTGCCTGTGATCTACTGGGGGAGACCGATAAACTCATCTTT. It encodes CACDLLGETDKLIF.

Concerning this clone itself: This sequence is one base from a far larger clone and is likely a read error. The genes are TRDV2 and TRDJ1; 13 nucleotides align to TRDD3. The ends lost 3 bases at V and 1 base at J; junction bases unmatched: 22. CDR1 and CDR2 (germline): GEAIGNYY, EKD. CDR3 size: 22 residues. CDR3 amino acids: CACDAISSTPLLGDTSTDKLIF. Written as DNA, the CDR3 is TGTGCCTGTGACGCCATTTCTTCCACCCCTTTACTGGGGGATACGAGCACCGATAAACTCATCTTT.

A remark on this clone: With a far larger clone one base away, a read error is the likely cause. The chain recombines TRDV2 with TRDJ1; tentatively, D is TRDD3 (6 bases). Germline CDR1 is GEAIGNYY and CDR2 is EKD. The CDR3 length is 15 residues. In DNA, the CDR3 is TGTGCCTGTGACACCCTACTGGGTGGCACCGATAAACTCACCTTT. Its translation: CACDTLLGGTDKLTF.

This clone has a handful of counts. This may be a read error, as it is one base from a much larger clone. The J gene is TRDJ1, the V gene TRDV2; 8 bases are shared with TRDD3. The junction had 8 bases not matched to a gene; V was cut back by 3 bases and J by 0 bases. Germline V gene data show CDR1 as GEAIGNYY and CDR2 as EKD. CDR3 length: 16 residues. CDR3 amino acids: CACDPLLGGHTDKLIF. The CDR3 DNA follows: TGTGCCTGTGACCCCTTACTGGGGGGACACACCGATAAACTCATCTTT.

This clone was picked up a small number of times. A much larger clonotype is one base distant, so this may be a read error. Within the sample, other DNA sequences also encode this same CDR3. The chain joins TRDV2 to TRDJ1, with 7 bases that match TRDD3. CDR1 and CDR2 (germline): GEAIGNYY, EKD. V gave up 0 bases and J gave up 3 bases; unmatched junction bases: 9. There are 16 residues in the CDR3. DNA of the CDR3: TGTGCCTGTGACACCCTCAATCTGGGGGCCTCCGATAAACTCATCTTT. Protein: CACDTLNLGASDKLIF.

By sample share, this clone is large. This chain uses TRDV2 with TRDJ3; 12 nucleotides match TRDD3. Germline loops: CDR1 GEAIGNYY, CDR2 EKD. The CDR3 has 21 amino acids. Unmatched junction bases numbered 12, after V lost 4 bases and J lost 0 bases. The CDR3 is CACEEAGGYGRSSWDTRQMFF. CDR3 DNA sequence: TGTGCCTGTGAGGAAGCTGGGGGATACGGCAGGAGCTCCTGGGACACCCGACAGATGTTTTTC.

This clone was counted between two and nine times. TCRdb assigns this DNA the protein of a much larger clone, which departs from its translation at residue 5; this likely reflects a read error, and the protein shown comes from translating the DNA. V gene TRDV2 combines with J gene TRDJ1; the match to TRDD3 covers 12 bases. Germline V gives CDR1 GEAIGNYY, CDR2 EKD. Unmatched junction bases numbered 19, after V lost 3 bases and J lost 0 bases. The CDR3 runs to 21 residues. CDR3 sequence (DNA): TGTGCCTGTGACGCCGTGACTGGGGGATACCCCGCCGACCTTCACACCGATAAACTCATCTTT. The encoded protein is CACDAVTGGYPADLHTDKLIF.

This clone occurred a few times. This likely stems from a read error, as it lies one base from a far larger clone. The chain couples TRDV2 to TRDJ1; D is possibly TRDD3 (6 bases). The CDR3 covers 15 residues. Germline values: CDR1 GEAIGNYY, CDR2 EKD. In DNA, the CDR3 is TGTGCCTGTGACACCCTACTGGGTGGCACCGATAAACCCATCTTT. Its protein is CACDTLLGGTDKPIF.

Note on this clone: TCRdb assigns this DNA the protein of a much larger clone, which departs from its translation at residue 4; this likely reflects a read error, and the protein shown comes from translating the DNA. The chain joins TRDV2 to TRDJ1, with 12 bases matching TRDD3. Germline values: CDR1 GEAIGNYY, CDR2 EKD. The CDR3 runs 19 residues. The CDR3 reads CACYTVVLGDTVHTDKLIF. The CDR3, as DNA: TGTGCCTGTTACACCGTTGTGCTGGGGGATACGGTACACACCGATAAACTCATCTTT.

This clone was observed a handful of times. This probably arose from a read error, given a far larger clone one base away. This sample includes further DNA sequences coding for the same CDR3. The chain combines TRDV2 with TRDJ1; D unresolved. Germline assignment: CDR1 GEAIGNYY and CDR2 EKD. This CDR3 has 18 residues. With 0 bases removed from V and 0 bases from J, the gap between germline ends came to 19 bases. The CDR3 sequence: CACDTVVASPIDTDKLIF. The CDR3 nucleotides are TGTGCCTGTGACACCGTAGTCGCGTCTCCCATCGACACCGATAAACTCATCTTT.

By its share, this clone is medium-sized. The chain couples TRDV2 to TRDJ1; D possibly corresponds to TRDD3 (6 bases). Germline lookup yields CDR1 GEAIGNYY and CDR2 EKD. Trimming took off 0 bases at V and 1 base at J, with 8 bases between the two ends. This CDR3 has 14 residues. The CDR3 coding sequence is TGTGCCTGTGACACCGTGGGGGGCACCGATAAACTCATCTTT. Amino acid sequence: CACDTVGGTDKLIF.

On this clone itself: The protein in TCRdb stems from a much larger clone and differs at residue 12 from this DNA's translation, likely a read error; here the protein is translated from the DNA. The chain is built from TRDV2 and TRDJ1; maybe TRDD3 (6 bases). With 3 bases removed from V and 9 bases from J, the gap between germline ends came to 31 bases. The CDR3 totals 18 residues. From germline, CDR1 is GEAIGNYY and CDR2 EKD. CDR3 amino acids: CACDPVQGLSGRYAELIF. The DNA for the CDR3 is TGTGCCTGTGACCCCGTCCAGGGCCTTTCTGGGAGATACGCCGAACTCATCTTT.

By share, this clone ranks as medium-sized. A far larger clone lies a single base away; this is likely a read error. This chain links TRDV1 with TRDJ2; TRDD3 matches 9 bases. CDR1 is TSWWSYY, CDR2 QGS, per germline. The CDR3 sequence is 24 residues long. J gave up 8 bases and V 7 bases, and 38 bases lay outside the gene matches. CDR3 in DNA: TGTGCTCTTGAGGACCCCTGCCTTCGGACGGCGGTCTGGGGGATTTGCCCGGGACGCGCACAACTCTTCTTT. This encodes CALEDPCLRTAVWGICPGRAQLFF.

Concerning this clone itself: TCRdb records a much larger clone's protein for this DNA, with a difference at residue 10 that likely arises from a read error; the protein given is the translation of the DNA. V gene TRDV2 combines with J gene TRDJ1, with D perhaps matching TRDD3 (6 bases). The ends were cut back, 0 bases at V and 0 bases at J, with 19 bases in the middle. Per the germline V gene, CDR1 is GEAIGNYY and CDR2 is EKD. The CDR3 contains 18 residues. In DNA form, the CDR3 reads TGTGCCTGTGACACCGTAGCAACTGGGTACCCGTACACCGATAAACTCATCTTT. This encodes CACDTVATGYPYTDKLIF.

Within the sample, this clone is medium-sized (0.01 to 0.1%). The chain has TRDV2 and TRDJ2, with 8 bases lining up with TRDD3. The CDR3 spans 19 residues. The germline V gene has CDR1 GEAIGNYY and CDR2 EKD. V lost 2 bases and J lost 1; bases outside the gene matches: 14. The CDR3 sequence is CACDNVLGGPRGLTAQLFF. Written as DNA, the CDR3 is TGTGCCTGTGACAACGTACTGGGGGGGCCTCGGGGTTTGACAGCACAACTCTTCTTT.